These T cell receptor beta chains were read from a single sample in a study of blood T cell repertoires in COVID-19. Libraries were prepared by immunoSEQ multiplex PCR; TCRdb keeps only in-frame clonotypes and omits some of them. The top ten clones hold 5.3% of a sample with 57,000 or so clones, around four fifths of them seen once. The sample consisted of peripheral blood. The receptors originated from a man in his 70s with acute or convalescent COVID-19. Each CDR3 is given without its conserved first and last residue. Where a row states a size, it is once, few, many or the class of an expanded clone; other rows omit it.

TRBJ1-5,.,TRBV19,ASSAGQLNQPQH
TRBJ1-2,.,TRBV7-2,ASSPYFVANGYT
TRBJ2-4,.,TRBV15,ATSRDLGRGAGKNIQY
TRBJ1-2,.,TRBV11-2,ASSLGAFSYGYT
TRBJ2-2,.,TRBV11-3,ASSIDRFNTGELF
TRBJ1-2,.,TRBV3-1/TRBV3-2,ASSQGQSFGGYT
TRBJ1-6,few,TRBV4-2,ASSQEATGQGWSPLH
TRBJ1-2,.,TRBV19,ASSIGRTGLGSYT
TRBJ1-1,.,TRBV7-2,ASSWTGVENTEAF
TRBJ1-5,.,TRBV28,ASRPGTGNQPQH
TRBJ2-7,.,TRBV14,ASSGLAGGIYEQY
TRBJ2-5,.,TRBV7-6,ASSLAPPLASQETQY
TRBJ2-1,.,TRBV28,ASSPSYNEQF
TRBJ1-3,.,TRBV15,ATSLLQGGGNTIY
TRBJ1-1,.,TRBV19,ASTSQGATEAF
TRBJ2-5,.,TRBV7-3,ASSEGRWKGMETQY
TRBJ2-3,.,TRBV5-1,ASSLVGQGLDTQY
TRBJ2-7,few,TRBV9,ASSAPSTGGASYEQY
TRBJ2-7,once,TRBV6-5,ATGGQPNSYEQY
TRBJ2-1,.,TRBV11-2,ASSRRNRGKTLSEQF
TRBJ2-1,.,TRBV6-5,ASSPRSYNEQF
TRBJ2-3,.,TRBV5-1,ASRPGLAGGPGTDTQY
TRBJ2-1,.,TRBV5-5,ASSLRGQILNEQF
TRBJ1-4,.,TRBV5-1,ASSPGTTTNEKLF
TRBJ2-3,.,TRBV3-1/TRBV3-2,ASSPIPTSTDTQY
TRBJ2-3,.,TRBV10-1,ASSPGGTGTDTQY
TRBJ1-2,.,TRBV5-4,ASSAPPGGTENYGYT
TRBJ2-2,.,TRBV19,ASRTGGTGELF
TRBJ2-2,.,TRBV5-4,ASSLGVLSTGELF
TRBJ2-1,.,TRBV19,ASTAPGLAYNEQF
TRBJ2-7,.,TRBV7-2,ASSLAAGLAGAGEQY
TRBJ2-7,many,TRBV7-2,ASSLVGSGGAYEQY
TRBJ2-5,once,TRBV24-1,ATSDLPDSRKY
TRBJ2-5,.,TRBV5-4,ASSRGGALETQY
TRBJ2-1,.,TRBV5-4,ASSATTGSNEQF
TRBJ2-2,.,TRBV3-1/TRBV3-2,ASRHKTTSGNTGELF
TRBJ2-3,.,TRBV27,ASRPGLAYGGYTDTQY
TRBJ1-5,.,TRBV7-3,ASSLRANQPQH
TRBJ2-1,.,TRBV6-5,ASARLGTGAEQF
TRBJ2-2,.,TRBV11-3,ASSSKTSGGPFANTGELF
TRBJ2-7,.,TRBV19,ASGSTGVYEQY
TRBJ1-4,.,TRBV19,ATANRDRVRSNEKLF
TRBJ2-1,.,TRBV5-1,ASSSLPTGNDNEQF
TRBJ1-3,.,TRBV28,ASTPHSSGNTIY
TRBJ2-3,.,TRBV29-1,SDLTGADTQY
TRBJ1-1,.,TRBV5-1,ASSLWGGDAF
TRBJ2-7,.,TRBV10-3,AISLGLAGGSADEQY
TRBJ1-4,.,TRBV5-1,ASSPDRGSDEKLF
TRBJ1-1,.,TRBV7-9,ASSSKRGGTEAF
TRBJ2-5,.,TRBV7-9,ASSFMGAKEETQY
TRBJ1-6,few,TRBV19,ASTRTGGWFSPLH
TRBJ1-1,.,TRBV11-1,ASSTYPTGVGTEAF
TRBJ2-6,.,TRBV9,ASSASGANVLT
TRBJ1-2,.,TRBV7-9,ASSWNPGE